These 32 T cell receptor beta chains were all obtained from the same sample, sequenced in a study of blood T cell repertoires in COVID-19. Sequencing used immunoSEQ multiplex PCR; TCRdb keeps in-frame clones, though not all of them. The data hold more than 95,000 clones, with over 75% observed a single time. Source material: peripheral blood. These TCRs come from a man older than 75 with active or convalescent COVID-19.

In DNA form, the CDR3 reads TGTGCCAGCAGACCCGGACAGGGAACAGGATCGGTAAAACTGTTTTTT. It translates to CASRPGQGTGSVKLFF. The rearrangement links TRBV28 to TRBJ1-4; the match to TRBD1 covers 8 bases. Germline V gene data show CDR1 as MDHEN and CDR2 as SYDVKM. The junction had 16 bases not matched to a gene; V was cut back by 6 bases and J by 10 bases. The CDR3 is 16 residues long.

The rearrangement uses TRBV27 and TRBJ2-6; 8 bases line up with TRBD1. The trim removed 7 bases at V and 0 bases at J, leaving 8 bases unmatched. The CDR3 sequence is 17 residues long. The germline CDR1 and CDR2 sequences are MNHEY and SMNVEV (reference sequence). The CDR3 spells CASTTDRVNSGANVLTF. The CDR3 DNA reads TGTGCCAGCACTACGGACAGGGTCAACTCTGGGGCCAACGTCCTGACTTTC.

V usage is TRBV30 and J usage is TRBJ2-5; 9 positions match TRBD1. Trimming took 1 base from V and 2 from J; bases not matched to a gene: 2. The germline V gene has CDR1 GTSNPN and CDR2 SVGIG (reference sequence). The CDR3 extends over 14 amino acids. As DNA, the CDR3 is TGTGCCTGGAGTGATGGGACAGGGCAAGAGACCCAGTACTTC. It codes for CAWSDGTGQETQYF.

J is TRBJ2-6 and V is TRBV9; D gene uncertain. This CDR3 has 14 amino acids. V dropped 10 bases and J dropped 0 bases, with 11 bases sitting between them. CDR1 SGDLS and CDR2 YYNGEE come from the germline V gene. The CDR3 nucleotides read TGTGCCCTAGTGGCCGTCTCTGGGGCCAACGTCCTGACTTTC. The encoded protein is CALVAVSGANVLTF. Supplemented by reference TRBV9 and TRBJ2-6, the full variable domain reads DSGVTQTPKHLITATGQRVTLRCSPRSGDLSVYWYQQSLDQGLQFLIQYYNGEERAKGNILERFSAQQFPDLHSELNLSSLELGDSALYFCALVAVSGANVLTFGAGSRLTVL.

V gene TRBV10-3 combines with J gene TRBJ1-2; TRBD1 might be the D (6 bases). The CDR3 is made up of 13 amino acids. CDR1 and CDR2 from the germline V gene are ENHRY and SYGVKD. The V end was cut by 6 bases, the J end by 5 bases, with 13 bases between. The CDR3 here is CAIRTGGRYGYTF. The CDR3 DNA reads TGTGCCATCAGGACGGGGGGCCGATATGGCTACACCTTC.

This chain uses TRBV7-8 with TRBJ2-2; 8 bases map to TRBD1. The ends lost 3 bases at V and 0 bases at J; junction bases unmatched: 9. CDR1 and CDR2 from the germline V gene are SGHVS and FQNEAQ. This CDR3 has 18 amino acids. The CDR3 loop is CASSLGQVAISNTGELFF. CDR3 nucleotide sequence: TGTGCCAGCAGCTTGGGACAGGTCGCGATATCGAACACCGGGGAGCTGTTTTTT. Full variable domain (rest looked up from reference TRBV7-8 and TRBJ2-2): GAGVSQSPRYKVAKRGQDVALRCDPISGHVSLFWYQQALGQGPEFLTYFQNEAQLDKSGLPSDRFFAERPEGSVSTLKIQRTQQEDSAVYLCASSLGQVAISNTGELFFGEGSRLTVL.

The chain employs TRBV12-2 and TRBJ2-2; TRBD2, the D gene given by the table, was not confirmed from the DNA. TRBV12-2 corresponds to a pseudogene. The CDR3 spans 17 residues. CDR3: CASPRRASGTNTGELFF. CDR3 nucleotide sequence: TGTGCAAGTCCCCGGCGGGCTAGCGGGACCAACACCGGGGAGCTGTTTTTT.

This clone was seen a single time. This chain joins TRBV5-8 and TRBJ2-5, with 9 bases that match TRBD2. Trimming took 3 bases from V and 6 from J; bases not matched to a gene: 9. Germline V gene lookup returns CDR1 SGHTS and CDR2 YDEGEE. The CDR3 runs to 15 residues. The DNA for the CDR3 is TGTGCCAGCAGCTGGGGGGGACTAGCATCAAAGACCCAGTACTTC. Encoded protein: CASSWGGLASKTQYF.

The chain combines TRBV7-3 with TRBJ1-1, with a weak D call TRBD1 (6 bases). The germline gives CDR1 SGHTA, CDR2 FQGTGA. V lost 0 bases to trimming and J lost 4 bases, with 12 bases between them. The CDR3 contains 15 residues. The CDR3 spells CASSLTHVQGTEAFF. The CDR3, as DNA: TGTGCCAGCAGCTTAACCCACGTACAGGGCACTGAAGCTTTCTTT. Full variable domain (outside the CDR3, taken from reference TRBV7-3 and TRBJ1-1): GAGVSQTPSNKVTEKGKYVELRCDPISGHTALYWYRQSLGQGPEFLIYFQGTGAADDSGLPNDRFFAVRPEGSVSTLKIQRTERGDSAVYLCASSLTHVQGTEAFFGQGTRLTVV.

This chain connects TRBV5-1 to TRBJ2-7; the match to TRBD1 covers 8 bases. J was trimmed by 0 bases and V by 4 bases; bases with no gene match: 9. This CDR3 is built from 16 residues. Germline lookup yields CDR1 SGHRS and CDR2 YFSETQ. The CDR3 sequence is CASSLRTGPSSYEQYF. CDR3 DNA: TGCGCCAGCAGCCTCCGGACAGGGCCCAGCTCCTACGAGCAGTACTTC.

This sequence joins TRBV27 and TRBJ2-7; 11 positions match TRBD2. The CDR3 has 16 residues. The V segment lost 0 bases and the J segment 4 bases; nucleotides outside the gene matches: 5. CDR1 MNHEY and CDR2 SMNVEV come from the germline V gene (reference sequence). DNA of the CDR3: TGTGCCAGCAGTTTATCTAGCGGGGGGGCCGGATACGAGCAGTACTTC. Encoded protein: CASSLSSGGAGYEQYF.

V gene TRBV7-2 combines with J gene TRBJ2-3; D possibly corresponds to TRBD1 (6 bases). CDR1 is SGHTA, CDR2 FQGNSA, per germline. Deletions cut 8 bases from V and 2 bases from J, with 17 bases between. The CDR3 totals 15 residues. CDR3: CASGQSFGLTDTQYF. In DNA, the CDR3 is TGTGCCAGCGGACAGTCTTTTGGCCTCACAGATACGCAGTATTTT.

The chain links TRBV5-5 to TRBJ2-5; tentatively, D is TRBD2 (5 bases). The CDR3 extends over 14 amino acids. The V end was cut by 0 bases, the J end by 4 bases, with 10 bases between. The germline gives CDR1 SGHKS, CDR2 YYEKEE (reference sequence). Here the CDR3 reads CASSLGTVGETQYF. For the CDR3, the DNA is TGTGCCAGCAGCTTGGGGACTGTAGGAGAGACCCAGTACTTC.

The chain links TRBV6-2 or TRBV6-3 to TRBJ2-7; weak D call: TRBD2 (5 bases). The ends were cut back, 6 bases at V and 4 bases at J, with 19 bases in the middle. The CDR3 contains 15 residues. Germline V gene data show CDR1 as MNHEY and CDR2 as SVGEGT. The CDR3 spells CASSRGLPTLYEQYF. The CDR3 DNA is TGTGCCAGCAGCCGAGGACTCCCGACCTTATACGAGCAGTACTTC.

This clone has a handful of counts. This chain links TRBV14 with TRBJ2-7, with D unclear. Germline-derived CDR1 and CDR2 are SGHDN and FVKESK. The V end was cut by 3 bases, the J end by 0 bases, with 9 bases between. The CDR3 covers 14 residues. The CDR3 coding sequence is TGTGCCAGCAGCCACAAACCTAGCTCCTACGAGCAGTACTTC. As protein: CASSHKPSSYEQYF.

This clone was recorded only once. V and J are TRBV6-6 and TRBJ1-1; unclear D gene. CDR1 and CDR2 (germline): MNHNY, SVGAGI (reference sequence). Trimming took off 2 bases at V and 2 bases at J, with 9 bases between the two ends. This CDR3 has 14 amino acids. This CDR3 is CASSYQRDNTEAFF. In DNA form, the CDR3 reads TGTGCCAGCAGTTACCAGCGGGATAACACTGAAGCTTTCTTT.

The V and J genes are TRBV4-1 and TRBJ1-5; D unclear. Trimming pared 0 bases from V and 7 bases from J, leaving 7 bases between. The CDR3 spans 13 residues. From germline, CDR1 is MGHRA and CDR2 YSYEKL. CDR3 DNA: TGCGCCAGCAGCCAAGATGTGCGACAGCCCCAGCATTTT. Translation: CASSQDVRQPQHF.

J is TRBJ2-7 and V is TRBV6-1, with a possible D match to TRBD2 (7 bases). Trimming pared 1 base from V and 10 bases from J, leaving 8 bases between. Germline loops: CDR1 MNHNS, CDR2 SASEGT. The CDR3 runs 11 residues. The CDR3 protein is CASSEGGGQYF. As DNA, the CDR3 is TGTGCCAGCAGTGAAGGGGGGGGCCAGTACTTC.

This sequence joins TRBV5-4 and TRBJ2-5, with 7 bases matching TRBD2. CDR1 and CDR2 (germline): SGHNT, YYREEE (reference sequence). This CDR3 contains 15 residues. V lost 1 base to trimming and J lost 4 bases; unmatched junction nucleotides: 7. CDR3 region: CASSLRAPGGETQYF. CDR3 nucleotides: TGTGCCAGCAGCTTGCGGGCCCCGGGGGGAGAGACCCAGTACTTC. Complete variable domain (other parts from reference TRBV5-4 and TRBJ2-5): ETGVTQSPTHLIKTRGQQVTLRCSSQSGHNTVSWYQQALGQGPQFIFQYYREEENGRGNFPPRFSGLQFPNYSSELNVNALELDDSALYLCASSLRAPGGETQYFGPGTRLLVL.

The rearrangement joins TRBV9 to TRBJ2-2; 15 bases are a match to TRBD2. CDR3 length equals 16 residues. J was trimmed by 7 bases and V by 4 bases; bases with no gene match: 5. Per germline, CDR1 SGDLS and CDR2 YYNGEE. The DNA of the CDR3 is TGTGCCAGCAGCTTGGGACTAGCGGGAGGAAACGGGGAGCTGTTTTTT. It codes for CASSLGLAGGNGELFF.

The chain recombines TRBV18 with TRBJ1-1, with D maybe TRBD1 (5 bases). Germline CDR1 and CDR2: KGHSH and LQKENI. The CDR3 contains 13 residues. Trimming stripped 6 bases from V and 3 bases from J, with 11 bases between. CDR3 in DNA: TGTGCCAGCTCCTCCAGGGTTGACACTGAAGCTTTCTTT. Residues: CASSSRVDTEAFF.

The chain combines TRBV5-6 with TRBJ1-1; D call uncertain. The CDR3 is 13 residues long. The germline V gene encodes CDR1 SGHDT and CDR2 YYEEEE. Trimming pared 4 bases from V and 4 bases from J, leaving 11 bases between. In DNA form, the CDR3 reads TGTGCCAGCAGCCTTCCCACGGGCACTGAAGCTTTCTTT. This translates into CASSLPTGTEAFF.

Concerning this clone: One base away lies a much larger clone, so this may be a sequencing read error. This chain connects TRBV5-1 to TRBJ1-5; TRBD1 agrees at 10 bases. This CDR3 has 14 amino acids. Germline V gene sequence: CDR1 SGHRS, CDR2 YFSETQ. V dropped 4 bases and J dropped 5; count of bases not matched to a gene: 3. This CDR3 reads CASSTGTGDQPQHF. The CDR3 DNA sequence: TGCGCCAGCAGCACCGGGACAGGGGATCAGCCCCAGCATTTT.

This clone was observed a handful of times. For the CDR3, the DNA is TGCAGTGCTAGTAGAGGGGGCGCGGGCAATCAGCCCCAGCATTTT. It codes for CSASRGGAGNQPQHF. The V and J genes are TRBV20-1 and TRBJ1-5; 7 bases line up with TRBD1. The V and J ends lost 3 bases and 2 bases, in that order; junction bases with no gene match: 7. Germline CDR1 reads DFQATT; CDR2 reads SNEGSKA (reference sequence). The CDR3 sequence is 15 residues long.

The V and J genes are TRBV3-1 (or the pseudogene TRBV3-2) and TRBJ2-6; D uncertain. Trimming removed 0 bases from V and 0 bases from J, with 3 bases in between. The CDR3 covers 15 residues. CDR1 is LGHDT, CDR2 YNNKEL, per germline (reference sequence). The CDR3, as DNA: TGTGCCAGCAGCCAAGATAGCTCTGGGGCCAACGTCCTGACTTTC. This codes for CASSQDSSGANVLTF.

This clone has a handful of counts. The chain couples TRBV21-1 to TRBJ2-7; no check of the table's D call, TRBD2, against the DNA was made. TRBV21-1 is a pseudogene. CDR3 size: 17 residues. CDR3 coding DNA: TGTGCCAGCAGCAAAAAAGGTACCATCGGCGGGAACTACGAGCAGTACTTC. Its protein product is CASSKKGTIGGNYEQYF.

In this sample, this clone turned up once. The chain links TRBV12-3 or TRBV12-4 to TRBJ2-2; no clear D gene. The CDR3 is made up of 11 amino acids. V lost 5 bases and J lost 4, with 2 bases in between. Here the CDR3 DNA reads TGTGCCAGCAGTCGCACCGGGGAGCTGTTTTTT. It encodes CASSRTGELFF.

The V call is TRBV19, the J call TRBJ1-1, with TRBD1 as a possible D gene (5 bases). Trimming stripped 7 bases from V and 3 bases from J, with 18 bases between. In germline, CDR1 is LNHDA, CDR2 SQIVND (reference sequence). The CDR3 spans 15 residues. In DNA, the CDR3 is TGTGCCAGTACCGAATTCGGGGGAAAGGACACTGAAGCTTTCTTT. Translation gives CASTEFGGKDTEAFF.

The chain employs TRBV19 and TRBJ1-5; a possible D gene is TRBD1 (5 bases). Trimming removed 4 bases from V and 0 bases from J, with 10 bases in between. Germline lookup yields CDR1 LNHDA and CDR2 SQIVND (reference sequence). The CDR3 has 15 amino acids. The CDR3 loop reads CASSKTELSNQPQHF. CDR3 nucleotides: TGTGCCAGTAGTAAGACAGAACTTAGCAATCAGCCCCAGCATTTT.

This clone came up a few times. The rearrangement uses TRBV28 and TRBJ1-2; 7 bases line up with TRBD1. V dropped 6 bases and J dropped 4; count of bases not matched to a gene: 5. This CDR3 is 13 amino acids long. Germline V lookup: CDR1 MDHEN, CDR2 SYDVKM. CDR3 coding DNA: TGTGCCAGCAGCAAGGGACAGTTCTATGGCTACACCTTC. Protein: CASSKGQFYGYTF.

This chain's CDR3 is CASSSRGGGATNEKLFF. As DNA, the CDR3 is TGCGCCAGCAGCTCAAGGGGCGGGGGCGCGACTAATGAAAAACTGTTTTTT. The chain joins TRBV5-1 to TRBJ1-4; a possible D gene is TRBD1 (6 bases). V lost 3 bases and J lost 2, with 17 bases in between. CDR3 length equals 17 residues. Germline values: CDR1 SGHRS, CDR2 YFSETQ.

The gene calls are TRBV4-3 and TRBJ1-5; TRBD1 aligns across 11 bases. The CDR3 has 15 residues. The germline CDR1 and CDR2 sequences are LGHNA and YSLEER. With V trimmed by 4 bases and J by 6 bases, 5 bases remained unmatched. CDR3 nucleotides: TGCGCCAGCAGCCTGGGGACAGGGGGAACTCAGCCCCAGCATTTT. Residues: CASSLGTGGTQPQHF.